The rows below give T cell receptor beta chains drawn from one sample of a study of cytomegalovirus exposure and HLA in healthy donors. Only in-frame clones appear in the TCRdb table, and some are missing; sequencing was by immunoSEQ multiplex PCR. The table has roughly 190,000 clones, roughly 80% seen once. The sequencing input was PBMCs. The receptors originated from a woman between 50 and 59 years old in good health and CMV-seronegative. Each CDR3 is given with its conserved first and last residue. The D gene is left open where the match is weak. Expanded clones get a size class; other rows say once, few or many, or leave the size out.

CDR3 protein	CDR3 DNA	J gene	clone size	V gene	D gene
CASSPLGRGTRQETQYF	TGTGCCAGCAGCCCTCTCGGCAGGGGTACCCGCCAAGAGACCCAGTACTTC	TRBJ2-5	once	TRBV4-2	-
CASSLGRANTGELFF	TGCGCCAGCAGCTTGGGGAGGGCGAACACCGGGGAGCTGTTTTTT	TRBJ2-2	-	TRBV5-1	-
CASSLVSTASGKLFF	TGTGCCAGCAGCTTAGTGTCGACGGCCTCGGGAAAACTGTTTTTT	TRBJ1-4	-	TRBV11-1	-
CASSQDRVQETQYF	TGTGCCAGCAGCCAAGACCGGGTCCAAGAGACCCAGTACTTC	TRBJ2-5	-	TRBV14	-
CASTGGGYNEKLFF	TGTGCCAGCACCGGAGGAGGGTATAATGAAAAACTGTTTTTT	TRBJ1-4	few	TRBV2	-
CASRAGTGTSGSEQFF	TGTGCCAGCAGAGCCGGGACAGGGACTAGCGGGAGCGAGCAGTTCTTC	TRBJ2-1	-	TRBV2	TRBD2
CASRWTSGDTGELFF	TGTGCCAGCAGGTGGACTAGCGGGGACACCGGGGAGCTGTTTTTT	TRBJ2-2	-	TRBV11-2	TRBD2
CASTIAGTSGYTF	TGTGCCAGCACCATAGCCGGGACTTCGGGCTACACCTTC	TRBJ1-2	-	TRBV6-1	-
CASSVGGGRVYEQYF	TGTGCCAGCAGCGTAGGGGGGGGCAGGGTTTACGAGCAGTACTTC	TRBJ2-7	once	TRBV9	-
CASSLAPDPSGYGYTF	TGCGCCAGCAGCTTGGCCCCGGACCCGAGCGGCTATGGCTACACCTTC	TRBJ1-2	-	TRBV5-1	-
CASSFDAGHTEAFF	TGTGCCAGCAGCTTTGATGCGGGGCACACTGAAGCTTTCTTT	TRBJ1-1	-	TRBV7-9	-